A single sample gave rise to the 15 T cell receptor beta chains below, sequenced in a study of cytomegalovirus exposure and HLA in healthy donors. PCR involved 60 Vbeta and 13 Jbeta primers. Assay: immunoSEQ multiplex PCR; the TCRdb copy retains only in-frame clones and omits some. The sample holds over 150,000 clones, around 80% seen once. Sequencing was performed on PBMCs. The receptors shown here come from a woman aged 30 to 39 in good health and CMV-seronegative.

CDR3 nucleotide sequence: TGTGCCAGCAGTTTATCCGGGGGAGGGGTAAATGAGCAGTTCTTC. Translating gives CASSLSGGGVNEQFF. The gene calls are TRBV27 and TRBJ2-1; the match to TRBD2 covers 7 bases. V lost 0 bases and J lost 7; bases outside the gene matches: 6. Per germline, CDR1 MNHEY and CDR2 SMNVEV (reference sequence). There are 15 residues in the CDR3.

Notes on this clone: Its ends do not fully match the called genes, so a read error is possible. The chain carries TRBV4-1 and TRBJ1-2; weak D call: TRBD1 (5 bases). Germline CDR1 MGHRA, CDR2 YSYEKL. This CDR3 has 18 amino acids. The CDR3 nucleotides read TGCGCCAGCAGCCAACCCGACAGTCTTAGCTGGTTGAGGCAGGTGGAAGACTTC. Its protein product is CASSQPDSLSWLRQVEDF.

V is TRBV2 and J is TRBJ2-2; TRBD2 is a possible D gene (6 bases). V was clipped by 8 bases and J by 0 bases, with 10 bases between them. Germline loops: CDR1 SNHLY, CDR2 FYNNEI. The length of the CDR3 is 14 residues. CDR3 region: CASAAGSNTGELFF. The CDR3 DNA follows: TGTGCCAGCGCCGCGGGATCGAACACCGGGGAGCTGTTTTTT.

A note on this clone: Sequence at one end of the junction differs from germline and may be a read error. The rearrangement joins TRBV5-6 to TRBJ2-4, with D perhaps TRBD1 (6 bases). This CDR3 region has 18 residues. The V gene's germline CDR1 is SGHDT and CDR2 YYEEEE. The CDR3 reads CASSLVVGAREAKNSQYF. DNA for the CDR3: TGTGCCAGCAGCTTGGTGGTGGGGGCCAGGGAAGCCAAAAACAGTCAGTACTTC.

The chain joins TRBV28 to TRBJ1-1; 10 bases map to TRBD1. This CDR3 is built from 16 residues. V lost 8 bases, J lost 5 bases, and 14 bases stayed unmatched. Germline-derived CDR1 and CDR2 are MDHEN and SYDVKM. The CDR3 spells CASGVVIGQGGTEAFF. The CDR3 coding sequence is TGTGCCAGCGGGGTTGTGATCGGACAGGGGGGAACTGAAGCTTTCTTT.

The chain carries TRBV4-1 and TRBJ2-7; TRBD1 matches 11 bases. The ends lost 0 bases at V and 4 bases at J; junction bases unmatched: 5. The CDR3 has 16 residues. Looked up from germline, CDR1 is MGHRA and CDR2 is YSYEKL. CDR3 nucleotide sequence: TGCGCCAGCAGCCAAGACCCCGGGACAGGGGGTTACGAGCAGTACTTC. Protein sequence: CASSQDPGTGGYEQYF.

The chain has TRBV6-5 and TRBJ1-5, with D maybe TRBD1 (6 bases). CDR3 length: 15 residues. V was clipped by 0 bases and J by 0 bases, with 6 bases between them. The germline V gene has CDR1 MNHEY and CDR2 SVGAGI. The CDR3 DNA follows: TGTGCCAGCAGTTACTCGACAGGTAGCAATCAGCCCCAGCATTTT. Protein product: CASSYSTGSNQPQHF.

This rearrangement joins TRBV30 to TRBJ2-7; 9 bases are a match to TRBD2. The J segment lost 0 bases and the V segment lost 0 bases, leaving 3 bases of the junction unmatched. CDR1 GTSNPN and CDR2 SVGIG come from the germline V gene (reference sequence). The CDR3 runs to 15 residues. CDR3 DNA: TGTGCCTGGAGTGTCCCACTAGCGGGCTCCTACGAGCAGTACTTC. Translating gives CAWSVPLAGSYEQYF.

CDR3 region: CASSYSLAGKETQYF. CDR3 coding DNA: TGTGCCAGCAGTTACTCATTAGCGGGAAAAGAGACCCAGTACTTC. This chain links TRBV6-5 with TRBJ2-5; 8 nucleotides match TRBD2. Per germline, CDR1 MNHEY and CDR2 SVGAGI. The CDR3 has 15 residues. With V trimmed by 0 bases and J by 3 bases, 3 bases remained unmatched.

The chain couples TRBV7-6 to TRBJ2-7; D remains unclear. V lost 8 bases, J lost 2 bases, and 10 bases lay in between. The CDR3 extends over 12 amino acids. The germline V gene encodes CDR1 SGHVS and CDR2 FNYEAQ. The CDR3 reads CASRRVTYEQYF. DNA of the CDR3: TGTGCCAGCCGTCGGGTGACCTACGAGCAGTACTTC.

The CDR3 spells CASSSTSGDYNEQFF. Written as DNA, the CDR3 is TGTGCCAGCAGCTCCACTAGCGGGGATTACAATGAGCAGTTCTTC. This chain joins TRBV7-2 and TRBJ2-1, with 10 bases identical to TRBD2. V was clipped by 4 bases and J by 4 bases; unmatched bases: 4. CDR3 length: 15 residues. Germline V gives CDR1 SGHTA, CDR2 FQGNSA.

The chain carries TRBV2 and TRBJ2-2, with D tentatively TRBD2 (5 bases). This CDR3 contains 14 residues. CDR1 and CDR2 (germline): SNHLY, FYNNEI. The ends were cut back, 6 bases at V and 7 bases at J, with 15 bases in the middle. In nucleotides, the CDR3 is TGTGCCAGCAGGGAGGTCCCTCCAAACGGGGAGCTGTTTTTT. This codes for CASREVPPNGELFF.

The table lists this clone with a few counts. The chain uses TRBV7-2 and TRBJ2-6, with TRBD2 identical over 11 bases. The germline V gene encodes CDR1 SGHTA and CDR2 FQGNSA. V was pared by 5 bases and J by 0 bases, with 6 bases of the junction left unmatched. There are 18 residues in the CDR3. The CDR3: CASSHRLAGSSGANVLTF. The CDR3, as DNA: TGTGCCAGCAGCCACAGACTAGCGGGATCCTCTGGGGCCAACGTCCTGACTTTC.

In this sample, this clone turned up once. The rearrangement uses TRBV7-3 and TRBJ2-7; TRBD2 is a possible D gene (6 bases). This CDR3 comprises 13 residues. The V gene's germline CDR1 is SGHTA and CDR2 FQGTGA. V gave up 1 base and J gave up 5 bases, with 9 bases separating them. As DNA, the CDR3 is TGTGCCAGCAGCTTAAAGGGAGGCGACGAGCAGTACTTC. It codes for CASSLKGGDEQYF.

In DNA form, the CDR3 reads TGTGCCACCAGCAGAGATCGCTACGAGCAGTACTTC. Amino acid sequence: CATSRDRYEQYF. This chain links TRBV15 with TRBJ2-7; D is unresolved. Germline V gives CDR1 LNHNV, CDR2 YYDKDF (reference sequence). V was clipped by 0 bases and J by 3 bases, with 3 bases between them. The CDR3 is 12 amino acids.